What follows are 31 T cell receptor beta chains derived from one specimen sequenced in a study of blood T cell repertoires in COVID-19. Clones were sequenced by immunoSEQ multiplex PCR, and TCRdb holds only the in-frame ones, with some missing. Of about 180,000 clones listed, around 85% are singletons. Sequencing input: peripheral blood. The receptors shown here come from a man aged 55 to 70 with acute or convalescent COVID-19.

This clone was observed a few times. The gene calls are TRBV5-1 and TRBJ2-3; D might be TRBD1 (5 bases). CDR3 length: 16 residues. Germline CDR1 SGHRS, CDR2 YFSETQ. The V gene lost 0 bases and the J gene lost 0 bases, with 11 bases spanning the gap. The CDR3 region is CASSLGTRFSTDTQYF. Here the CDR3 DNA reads TGCGCCAGCAGCTTGGGGACACGTTTTAGCACAGATACGCAGTATTTT.

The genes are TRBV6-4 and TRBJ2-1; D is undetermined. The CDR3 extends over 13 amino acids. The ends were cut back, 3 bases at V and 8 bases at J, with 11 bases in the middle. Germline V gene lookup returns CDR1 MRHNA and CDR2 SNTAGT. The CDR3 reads CASSELLTDEQFF. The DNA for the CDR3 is TGTGCCAGCAGTGAGCTGCTTACGGATGAGCAGTTCTTC.

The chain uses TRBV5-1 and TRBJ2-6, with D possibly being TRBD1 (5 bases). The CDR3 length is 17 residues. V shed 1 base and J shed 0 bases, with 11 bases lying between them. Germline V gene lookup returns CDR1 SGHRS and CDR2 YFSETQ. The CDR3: CASSLTQGSSGANVLTF. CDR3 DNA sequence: TGCGCCAGCAGCTTGACCCAGGGTTCCTCTGGGGCCAACGTCCTGACTTTC.

CDR3 sequence reads: CASKARENTEAFF. Written as DNA, the CDR3 is TGTGCCAGCAAGGCCAGGGAGAACACTGAAGCTTTCTTT. The chain combines TRBV27 with TRBJ1-1, with a weak D call TRBD1 (5 bases). There are 13 residues in the CDR3. Trimming pared 7 bases from V and 1 base from J, leaving 10 bases between. The germline V gene encodes CDR1 MNHEY and CDR2 SMNVEV (reference sequence).

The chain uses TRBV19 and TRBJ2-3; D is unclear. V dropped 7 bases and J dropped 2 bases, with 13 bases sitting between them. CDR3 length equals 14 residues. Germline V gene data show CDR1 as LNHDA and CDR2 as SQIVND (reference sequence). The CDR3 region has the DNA TGTGCCAGTAACGTCCAACTCTTCACAGATACGCAGTATTTT. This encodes CASNVQLFTDTQYF.

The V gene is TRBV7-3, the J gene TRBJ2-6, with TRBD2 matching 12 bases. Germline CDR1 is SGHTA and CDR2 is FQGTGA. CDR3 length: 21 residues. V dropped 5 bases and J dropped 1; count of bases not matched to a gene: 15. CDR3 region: CASSQGLAGPEQESGANVLTF. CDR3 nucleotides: TGTGCCAGCAGCCAGGGACTAGCGGGCCCGGAACAGGAGTCTGGGGCCAACGTCCTGACTTTC.

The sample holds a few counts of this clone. DNA of the CDR3: TGTGCCAGTAGTACGTCGGTGAGGTCTAACTATGGCTACACCTTC. Residues: CASSTSVRSNYGYTF. The V and J genes are TRBV19 and TRBJ1-2; D is undetermined. The CDR3 is 15 residues long. Germline CDR1 and CDR2: LNHDA and SQIVND (reference sequence). V lost 4 bases and J lost 0, with 12 bases in between.

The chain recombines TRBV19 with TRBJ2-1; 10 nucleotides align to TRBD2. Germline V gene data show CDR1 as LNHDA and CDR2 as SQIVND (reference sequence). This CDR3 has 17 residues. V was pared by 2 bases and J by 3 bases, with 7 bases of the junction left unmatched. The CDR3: CASSIRLAGELYNEQFF. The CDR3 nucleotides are TGTGCCAGTAGTATAAGGCTAGCGGGAGAGCTCTACAATGAGCAGTTCTTC.

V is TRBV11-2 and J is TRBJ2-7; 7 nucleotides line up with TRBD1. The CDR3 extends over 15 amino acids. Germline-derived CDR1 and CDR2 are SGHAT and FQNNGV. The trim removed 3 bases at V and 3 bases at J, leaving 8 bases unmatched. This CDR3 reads CASSFTGVANYEQYF. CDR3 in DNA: TGTGCCAGCAGCTTCACAGGGGTGGCAAACTACGAGCAGTACTTC.

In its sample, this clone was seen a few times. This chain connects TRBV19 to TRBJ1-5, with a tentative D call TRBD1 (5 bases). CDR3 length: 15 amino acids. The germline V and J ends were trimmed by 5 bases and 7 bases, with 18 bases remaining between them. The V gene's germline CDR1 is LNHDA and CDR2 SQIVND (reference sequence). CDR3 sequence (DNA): TGTGCCAGTAGTCCTCGGGACTATCTTTCCCAGCCCCAGCATTTT. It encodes CASSPRDYLSQPQHF. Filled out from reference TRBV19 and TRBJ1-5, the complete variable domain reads DGGITQSPKYLFRKEGQNVTLSCEQNLNHDAMYWYRQDPGQGLRLIYYSQIVNDFQKGDIAEGYSVSREKKESFPLTVTSAQKNPTAFYLCASSPRDYLSQPQHFGDGTRLSIL.

CDR3 nucleotides: TGTGCCAGCAGTGGCGGGACAGGGGGGTACTATGGCTACACCTTC. Protein product: CASSGGTGGYYGYTF. The genes are TRBV2 and TRBJ1-2; 11 nucleotides align to TRBD1. Per germline, CDR1 SNHLY and CDR2 FYNNEI. The junction had 4 bases not matched to a gene; V was cut back by 4 bases and J by 3 bases. CDR3 length: 15 residues.

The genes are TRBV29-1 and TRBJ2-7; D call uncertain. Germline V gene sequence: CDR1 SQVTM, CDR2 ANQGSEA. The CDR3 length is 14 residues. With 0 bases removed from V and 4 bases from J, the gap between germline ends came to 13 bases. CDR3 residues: CSVEDPPGSYEQYF. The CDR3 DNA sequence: TGCAGCGTTGAAGACCCTCCAGGAAGTTACGAGCAGTACTTC.

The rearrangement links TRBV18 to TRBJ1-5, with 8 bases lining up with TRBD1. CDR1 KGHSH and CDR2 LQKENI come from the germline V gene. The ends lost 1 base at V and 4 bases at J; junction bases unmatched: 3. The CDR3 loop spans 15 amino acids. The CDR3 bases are TGTGCCAGCTCACCACTCCAGGGGGCAAATCAGCCCCAGCATTTT. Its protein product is CASSPLQGANQPQHF.

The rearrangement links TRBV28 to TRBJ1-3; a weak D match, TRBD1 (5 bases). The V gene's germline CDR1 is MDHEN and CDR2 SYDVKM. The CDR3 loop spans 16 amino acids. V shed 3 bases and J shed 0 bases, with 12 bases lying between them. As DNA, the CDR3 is TGTGCCAGCAGTTTGGAGGGGCTCCTCTCTGGAAACACCATATATTTT. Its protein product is CASSLEGLLSGNTIYF.

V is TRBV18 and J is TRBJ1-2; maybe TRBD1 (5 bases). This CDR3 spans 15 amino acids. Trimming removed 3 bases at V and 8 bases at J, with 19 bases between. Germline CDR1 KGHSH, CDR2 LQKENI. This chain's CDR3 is CASSPPTGHRRGYTF. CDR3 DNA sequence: TGTGCCAGCTCACCTCCTACAGGACATCGGCGGGGCTACACCTTC. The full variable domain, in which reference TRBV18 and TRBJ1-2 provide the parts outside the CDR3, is NAGVMQNPRHLVRRRGQEARLRCSPMKGHSHVYWYRQLPEEGLKFMVYLQKENIIDESGMPKERFSAEFPKEGPSILRIQQVVRGDSAAYFCASSPPTGHRRGYTFGSGTRLTVV.

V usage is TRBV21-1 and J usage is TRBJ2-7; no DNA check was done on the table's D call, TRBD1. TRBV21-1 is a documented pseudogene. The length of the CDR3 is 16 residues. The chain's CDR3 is CASSLPLRDRSYEQYF. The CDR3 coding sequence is TGTGCCAGCAGCCTACCTCTAAGGGACAGGAGTTACGAGCAGTACTTC.

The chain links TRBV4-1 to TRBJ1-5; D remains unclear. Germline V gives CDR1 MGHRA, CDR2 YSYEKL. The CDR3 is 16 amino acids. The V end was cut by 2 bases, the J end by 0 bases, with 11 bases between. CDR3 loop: CASSQSPSGSNQPQHF. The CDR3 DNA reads TGCGCCAGCAGCCAAAGCCCATCGGGTAGCAATCAGCCCCAGCATTTT.

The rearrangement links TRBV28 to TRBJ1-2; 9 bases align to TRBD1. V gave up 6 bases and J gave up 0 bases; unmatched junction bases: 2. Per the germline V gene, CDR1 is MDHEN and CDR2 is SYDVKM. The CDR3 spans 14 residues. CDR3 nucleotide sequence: TGTGCCAGCAGGGGACAGGGAGCTAACTATGGCTACACCTTC. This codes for CASRGQGANYGYTF.

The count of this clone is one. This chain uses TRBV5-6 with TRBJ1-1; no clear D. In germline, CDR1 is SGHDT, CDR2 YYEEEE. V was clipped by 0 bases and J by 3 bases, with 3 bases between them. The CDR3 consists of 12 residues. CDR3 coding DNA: TGTGCCAGCAGCTTGGGAGACACTGAAGCTTTCTTT. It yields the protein CASSLGDTEAFF.

The CDR3 is CASSEPVSGNTIYF. The CDR3 DNA reads as TGTGCCAGCAGTGAACCGGTCTCTGGAAACACCATATATTTT. The rearrangement joins TRBV6-1 to TRBJ1-3; D is unclear. Germline V CDR1 and CDR2: MNHNS, SASEGT. With 2 bases removed from V and 0 bases from J, the gap between germline ends came to 5 bases. The CDR3 sequence is 14 residues long.

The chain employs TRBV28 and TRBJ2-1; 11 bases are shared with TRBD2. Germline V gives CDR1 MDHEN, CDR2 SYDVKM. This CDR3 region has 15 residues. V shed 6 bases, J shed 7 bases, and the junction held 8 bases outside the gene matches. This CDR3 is CASSHSGRVENEQFF. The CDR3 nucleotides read TGTGCCAGCAGCCATAGCGGGAGGGTAGAGAATGAGCAGTTCTTC.

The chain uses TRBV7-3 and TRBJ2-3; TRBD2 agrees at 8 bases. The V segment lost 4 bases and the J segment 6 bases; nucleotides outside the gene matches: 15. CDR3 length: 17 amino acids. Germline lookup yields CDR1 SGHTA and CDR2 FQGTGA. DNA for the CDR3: TGTGCCAGCAGCTCCGGCCAGGGCGGGAGGTTGACCGATACGCAGTATTTT. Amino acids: CASSSGQGGRLTDTQYF.

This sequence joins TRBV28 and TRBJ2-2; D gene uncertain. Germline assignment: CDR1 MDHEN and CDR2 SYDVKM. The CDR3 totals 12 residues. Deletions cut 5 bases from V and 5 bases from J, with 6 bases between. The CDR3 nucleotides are TGTGCCAGCAGTCACCGGACCGGGGAGCTGTTTTTT. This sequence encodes CASSHRTGELFF.

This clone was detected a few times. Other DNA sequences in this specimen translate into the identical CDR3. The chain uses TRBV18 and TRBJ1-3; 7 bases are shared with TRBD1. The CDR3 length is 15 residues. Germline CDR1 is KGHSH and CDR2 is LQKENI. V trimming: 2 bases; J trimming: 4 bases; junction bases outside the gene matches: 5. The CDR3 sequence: CASSPAAGGGNTIYF. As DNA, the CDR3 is TGTGCCAGCTCACCAGCGGCAGGGGGAGGAAACACCATATATTTT.

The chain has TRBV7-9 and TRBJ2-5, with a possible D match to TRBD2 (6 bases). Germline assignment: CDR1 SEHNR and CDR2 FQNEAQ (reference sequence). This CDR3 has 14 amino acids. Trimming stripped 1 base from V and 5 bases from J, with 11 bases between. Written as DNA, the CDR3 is TGTGCCAGCAGCTTAGTTGCGGGACGGGAGACCCAGTACTTC. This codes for CASSLVAGRETQYF.

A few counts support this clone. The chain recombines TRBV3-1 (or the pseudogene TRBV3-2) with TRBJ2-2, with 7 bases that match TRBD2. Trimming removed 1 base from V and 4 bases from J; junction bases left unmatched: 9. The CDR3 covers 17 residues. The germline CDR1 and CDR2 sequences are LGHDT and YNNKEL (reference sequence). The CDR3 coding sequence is TGTGCCAGCAGCCAAGGGGGCGGCGGGAGTATCACCGGGGAGCTGTTTTTT. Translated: CASSQGGGGSITGELFF.

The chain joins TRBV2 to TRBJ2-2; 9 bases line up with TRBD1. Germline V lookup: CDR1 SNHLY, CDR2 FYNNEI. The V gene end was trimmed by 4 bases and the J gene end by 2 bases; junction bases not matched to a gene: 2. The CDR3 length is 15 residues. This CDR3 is CASSAQGANTGELFF. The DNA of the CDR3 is TGTGCCAGCAGTGCACAGGGGGCTAACACCGGGGAGCTGTTTTTT.

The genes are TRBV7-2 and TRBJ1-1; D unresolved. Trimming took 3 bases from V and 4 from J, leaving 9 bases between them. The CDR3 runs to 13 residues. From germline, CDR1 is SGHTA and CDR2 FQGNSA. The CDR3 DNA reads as TGTGCCAGCAGCTTTTACAGAGCCACTGAAGCTTTCTTT. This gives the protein CASSFYRATEAFF.

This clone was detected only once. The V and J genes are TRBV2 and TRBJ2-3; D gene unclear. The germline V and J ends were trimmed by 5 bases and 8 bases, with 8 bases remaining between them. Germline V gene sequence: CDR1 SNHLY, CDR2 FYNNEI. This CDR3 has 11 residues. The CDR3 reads CASSPSGTQYF. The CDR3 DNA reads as TGTGCCAGCAGTCCGTCGGGTACGCAGTATTTT.

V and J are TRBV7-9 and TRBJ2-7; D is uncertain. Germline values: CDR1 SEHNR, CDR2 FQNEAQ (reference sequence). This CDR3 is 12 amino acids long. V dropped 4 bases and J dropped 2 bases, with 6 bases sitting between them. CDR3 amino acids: CASSSTTYEQYF. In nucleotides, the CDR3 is TGTGCCAGCAGCTCTACCACCTACGAGCAGTACTTC.

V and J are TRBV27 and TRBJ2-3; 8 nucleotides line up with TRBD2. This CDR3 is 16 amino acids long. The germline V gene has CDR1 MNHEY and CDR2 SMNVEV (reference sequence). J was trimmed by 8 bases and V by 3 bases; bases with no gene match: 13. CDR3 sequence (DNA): TGTGCCAGCAGTTTGACGTCTAGCGGGCAATTGGGTACGCAGTATTTT. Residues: CASSLTSSGQLGTQYF.